The 32 T cell receptor beta chains below come from one sample, sequenced in a study of blood T cell repertoires in COVID-19. The protocol was immunoSEQ multiplex PCR, while the TCRdb copy is restricted to in-frame clones and leaves out a portion. The profile shows hundreds of thousands of clones, 88% of them singletons. Sequencing input: peripheral blood. These receptor sequences come from a man between 18 and 29 years old with active or convalescent COVID-19.

The chain couples TRBV19 to TRBJ1-2, with 9 bases identical to TRBD1. The germline V gene encodes CDR1 LNHDA and CDR2 SQIVND (reference sequence). This CDR3 contains 14 residues. The J segment lost 7 bases and the V segment lost 6 bases, leaving 9 bases of the junction unmatched. The CDR3 loop is CASRIPGQGFGYTF. CDR3 nucleotides: TGTGCCAGTAGAATTCCGGGACAGGGTTTTGGCTACACCTTC.

The chain is built from TRBV6-5 and TRBJ2-2; D call uncertain. CDR1 is MNHEY, CDR2 SVGAGI, per germline. This CDR3 is 15 amino acids long. V lost 0 bases and J 4 bases, leaving 9 bases between the germline ends. The chain's CDR3 is CASSYSGTGTGELFF. The DNA for the CDR3 is TGTGCCAGCAGTTACTCGGGTACGGGCACCGGGGAGCTGTTTTTT.

The chain carries TRBV9 and TRBJ2-5; D perhaps matches TRBD1 (6 bases). Germline V gene data show CDR1 as SGDLS and CDR2 as YYNGEE. Trimming took off 2 bases at V and 2 bases at J, with 16 bases between the two ends. CDR3 length equals 16 residues. The CDR3 reads CASSVYPGTPQETQYF. The CDR3 nucleotides read TGTGCCAGCAGCGTCTACCCCGGGACACCTCAAGAGACCCAGTACTTC.

The rearrangement links TRBV5-6 to TRBJ2-4; D perhaps matches TRBD2 (7 bases). The V and J ends lost 4 bases and 2 bases respectively, with 16 bases between them. Germline CDR1 and CDR2: SGHDT and YYEEEE. This CDR3 has 16 residues. CDR3 in DNA: TGTGCCAGCAGCACGGGGGGCTGGGGGACCAAAAACATTCAGTACTTC. Protein sequence: CASSTGGWGTKNIQYF.

The J gene is TRBJ2-5, the V gene TRBV7-8; 11 positions match TRBD2. The CDR3 contains 15 residues. The V gene end was trimmed by 1 base and the J gene end by 4 bases; junction bases not matched to a gene: 2. Germline-derived CDR1 and CDR2 are SGHVS and FQNEAQ. The CDR3 bases are TGTGCCAGCAGCTTAGGGCTAGCGGGGGGAGAGACCCAGTACTTC. Its protein is CASSLGLAGGETQYF.

This clone occurred once. The chain links TRBV2 to TRBJ1-4; D might be TRBD1 (5 bases). Trimming shortened V by 6 bases and J by 7 bases, and 21 bases separated the two germline ends. CDR1 is SNHLY, CDR2 FYNNEI, per germline. The CDR3 consists of 16 residues. Written as DNA, the CDR3 is TGTGCCAGCAGAGCCGGGAGGGACGGAGCTGTTGAAAAACTGTTTTTT. Amino acid sequence: CASRAGRDGAVEKLFF.

This clone was seen once. V usage is TRBV9 and J usage is TRBJ2-3, with D tentatively TRBD2 (7 bases). Germline assignment: CDR1 SGDLS and CDR2 YYNGEE. Between the trimmed V and J ends, which lost 0 bases and 8 bases, there was a span of 19 bases. This CDR3 has 16 residues. The CDR3 protein is CASSVAGGSGSGTQYF. The DNA for the CDR3 is TGTGCCAGCAGCGTAGCGGGGGGCAGCGGTTCAGGTACGCAGTATTTT.

This chain connects TRBV9 to TRBJ1-2; D is uncertain. Per germline, CDR1 SGDLS and CDR2 YYNGEE. The V gene lost 4 bases and the J gene lost 4 bases, with 14 bases spanning the gap. The CDR3 has 14 residues. CDR3 in amino acids: CASSPKNGGYGYTF. The CDR3, as DNA: TGTGCCAGCAGCCCCAAAAACGGTGGCTATGGCTACACCTTC.

The rearrangement links TRBV4-1 to TRBJ2-1; 8 nucleotides align to TRBD2. Per germline, CDR1 MGHRA and CDR2 YSYEKL. The CDR3 is 17 amino acids. V was clipped by 2 bases and J by 0 bases; unmatched bases: 6. The CDR3 sequence: CASSQTPSGYSYNEQFF. The CDR3 DNA sequence: TGCGCCAGCAGCCAAACCCCTAGCGGGTACTCCTACAATGAGCAGTTCTTC.

The V call is TRBV29-1, the J call TRBJ2-7; the D gene is possibly TRBD2 (6 bases). The CDR3 runs to 14 residues. V lost 0 bases to trimming and J lost 2 bases, with 11 bases between them. CDR1 is SQVTM, CDR2 ANQGSEA, per germline. The CDR3 spells CSVEDGEVTYEQYF. The CDR3 DNA reads as TGCAGCGTTGAAGATGGGGAGGTCACCTACGAGCAGTACTTC.

The chain carries TRBV5-4 and TRBJ2-7, with D tentatively TRBD1 (5 bases). Trimming pared 2 bases from V and 3 bases from J, leaving 9 bases between. Per the germline V gene, CDR1 is SGHNT and CDR2 is YYREEE (reference sequence). CDR3 size: 13 residues. Here the CDR3 DNA reads TGTGCCAGCAGCTTTGGGGCAAGCTACGAGCAGTACTTC. Protein product: CASSFGASYEQYF.

V gene TRBV19 combines with J gene TRBJ2-4; D gene unclear. The CDR3 extends over 15 amino acids. Germline V lookup: CDR1 LNHDA, CDR2 SQIVND (reference sequence). The V end was cut by 5 bases, the J end by 0 bases, with 11 bases between. The CDR3 region has the DNA TGTGCCAGTAGTGATGGTCAACTAGCCAAAAACATTCAGTACTTC. Translating gives CASSDGQLAKNIQYF.

This chain connects TRBV7-9 to TRBJ2-3; TRBD1 matches at 8 bases. The V and J ends lost 5 bases and 5 bases, in that order; junction bases with no gene match: 9. CDR3 length equals 15 residues. In germline, CDR1 is SEHNR, CDR2 FQNEAQ (reference sequence). CDR3 in DNA: TGTGCCAGCAGCGCATATTCCACAGGGGGAGATACGCAGTATTTT. It codes for CASSAYSTGGDTQYF.

CDR3 sequence reads: CASSLDQDTGELFF. CDR3 in DNA: TGTGCCAGCAGCTTGGATCAGGACACCGGGGAGCTGTTTTTT. The chain carries TRBV5-4 and TRBJ2-2; D not resolved. This CDR3 comprises 14 residues. V shed 0 bases and J shed 3 bases, with 6 bases lying between them. Germline V gives CDR1 SGHNT, CDR2 YYREEE (reference sequence). Complete variable domain (other parts from reference TRBV5-4 and TRBJ2-2): ETGVTQSPTHLIKTRGQQVTLRCSSQSGHNTVSWYQQALGQGPQFIFQYYREEENGRGNFPPRFSGLQFPNYSSELNVNALELDDSALYLCASSLDQDTGELFFGEGSRLTVL.

The chain carries TRBV7-2 and TRBJ1-1, with TRBD1 matching 7 bases. This CDR3 has 13 amino acids. In germline, CDR1 is SGHTA, CDR2 FQGNSA. The trim removed 4 bases at V and 4 bases at J, leaving 3 bases unmatched. The CDR3 DNA follows: TGTGCCAGCAGCTCGACAGGGAGCACTGAAGCTTTCTTT. This encodes CASSSTGSTEAFF. Full variable domain (rest looked up from reference TRBV7-2 and TRBJ1-1): GAGVSQSPSNKVTEKGKDVELRCDPISGHTALYWYRQSLGQGLEFLIYFQGNSAPDKSGLPSDRFSAERTGGSVSTLTIQRTQQEDSAVYLCASSSTGSTEAFFGQGTRLTVV.

As to this clone: A junction boundary mismatches the germline segment, possibly from a read error. DNA of the CDR3: TGTGCCATCAGTGGCGGCCCAGCAGGGACAGAGAACGCCGGGGAGCTGTTTTTT. Translating it yields CAISGGPAGTENAGELFF. V gene TRBV10-3 combines with J gene TRBJ2-2, with 7 bases lining up with TRBD1. This CDR3 is 18 amino acids long. Per the germline V gene, CDR1 is ENHRY and CDR2 is SYGVKD.

The chain recombines TRBV9 with TRBJ1-2, with 7 bases fitting TRBD1. Germline V gives CDR1 SGDLS, CDR2 YYNGEE. The CDR3 sequence is 18 residues long. V trimming: 0 bases; J trimming: 2 bases; junction bases outside the gene matches: 13. In DNA form, the CDR3 reads TGTGCCAGCAGCGTAGCATCCGGGACAGCTAATTTCAACTATGGCTACACCTTC. Translation: CASSVASGTANFNYGYTF.

The CDR3 spells CASGSGRPEQFF. The CDR3 bases are TGTGCTAGTGGTTCTGGGCGCCCTGAGCAGTTCTTC. The chain links TRBV12-5 to TRBJ2-1, with D hard to call. CDR1 is LGHNT, CDR2 FRNRAP, per germline. The V end was cut by 4 bases, the J end by 9 bases, with 10 bases between. The CDR3 runs 12 residues.

This clone was recorded a few times. The rearrangement joins TRBV2 to TRBJ1-3; TRBD1 agrees at 7 bases. CDR3 length: 14 amino acids. Germline-derived CDR1 and CDR2 are SNHLY and FYNNEI. V lost 6 bases to trimming and J lost 3 bases; unmatched junction nucleotides: 5. The CDR3 loop is CASRGDSDGNTIYF. The CDR3 nucleotides are TGTGCCAGCAGGGGGGACAGCGATGGAAACACCATATATTTT.

V and J are TRBV4-3 and TRBJ2-5, with 12 bases lining up with TRBD1. V lost 2 bases and J lost 1; bases outside the gene matches: 5. This CDR3 has 17 amino acids. The germline CDR1 and CDR2 sequences are LGHNA and YSLEER. In DNA form, the CDR3 reads TGCGCCAGCAGCCAATGGGGACAGGGGGCGAGCCAAGAGACCCAGTACTTC. It yields the protein CASSQWGQGASQETQYF.

V is TRBV23-1 and J is TRBJ2-1, with a weak D call TRBD1 (6 bases). TRBV23-1 counts as an open reading frame of uncertain function. The CDR3 totals 23 residues. Trimming left V 0 bases short and J 4 bases short, with 34 bases between. The DNA of the CDR3 is TGCGCCAGCAGTCAATCGAAGGGGCCAGGGGCCGGTTTGACATACTGTGAATACAATGAGCAGTTCTTC. It encodes CASSQSKGPGAGLTYCEYNEQFF.

V usage is TRBV6-5 and J usage is TRBJ1-3; TRBD1 is a possible D gene (6 bases). The V end lost 5 bases, the J end lost 2 bases, and 13 bases lay between the germline ends. The CDR3 is 15 amino acids. In germline, CDR1 is MNHEY, CDR2 SVGAGI. CDR3 region: CASSKQGTTGNTIYF. The CDR3 coding sequence is TGTGCCAGCAGTAAACAGGGAACGACTGGAAACACCATATATTTT.

The gene calls are TRBV10-1 and TRBJ2-1; TRBD2 matches 8 bases. The CDR3 extends over 17 amino acids. The germline CDR1 and CDR2 sequences are WNHNN and SYGVQD (reference sequence). J gave up 2 bases and V 0 bases, and 6 bases lay outside the gene matches. In DNA form, the CDR3 reads TGCGCCAGCAGTGAGTCGGCCCGGGGGGGTACCTACAATGAGCAGTTCTTC. It translates to CASSESARGGTYNEQFF.

V is TRBV6-5 and J is TRBJ1-6, with unresolved D. This CDR3 is 13 amino acids long. The germline gives CDR1 MNHEY, CDR2 SVGAGI. V was shortened by 5 bases and J by 7 bases, with 9 bases between the two germline ends. The CDR3 region is CASSLDTNSPLHF. The CDR3 DNA sequence: TGTGCCAGCAGTCTTGACACGAATTCACCCCTCCACTTT.

This rearrangement joins TRBV4-1 to TRBJ1-2; the match to TRBD1 covers 10 bases. Germline CDR1 reads MGHRA; CDR2 reads YSYEKL. The CDR3 has 16 residues. V shed 2 bases and J 4 bases; nucleotides not matched to a gene: 7. CDR3 amino acids: CASSQIDRGHGYGYTF. DNA for the CDR3: TGCGCCAGCAGCCAAATAGACAGGGGGCATGGCTATGGCTACACCTTC.

V is TRBV14 and J is TRBJ2-2, with D possibly matching TRBD2 (5 bases). V lost 4 bases and J 1 base, leaving 10 bases between the germline ends. The CDR3 is 15 residues long. CDR1 is SGHDN, CDR2 FVKESK, per germline. CDR3: CASSRHGKNTGELFF. The CDR3 region has the DNA TGTGCCAGCAGCCGCCACGGGAAGAACACCGGGGAGCTGTTTTTT. The full variable domain, rest sourced from reference TRBV14 and TRBJ2-2, is EAGVTQFPSHSVIEKGQTVTLRCDPISGHDNLYWYRRVMGKEIKFLLHFVKESKQDESGMPNNRFLAERTGGTYSTLKVQPAELEDSGVYFCASSRHGKNTGELFFGEGSRLTVL.

V gene TRBV7-9 combines with J gene TRBJ2-3; D is possibly TRBD1 (5 bases). The germline CDR1 and CDR2 sequences are SEHNR and FQNEAQ (reference sequence). V was trimmed by 2 bases and J by 0 bases, leaving 15 bases between them. The CDR3 totals 17 residues. As DNA, the CDR3 is TGTGCCAGCAGCTTACCTTATGACAGTTCTAGCACAGATACGCAGTATTTT. Protein: CASSLPYDSSSTDTQYF.

This chain joins TRBV2 and TRBJ2-7; 7 nucleotides match TRBD1. J lost 3 bases, V lost 6 bases, and 5 bases had no gene match. CDR3 size: 13 residues. The germline V gene has CDR1 SNHLY and CDR2 FYNNEI. In nucleotides, the CDR3 is TGTGCCAGCAGACAGGGGATAGTCTACGAGCAGTACTTC. Protein product: CASRQGIVYEQYF.

CDR3 coding DNA: TGTGCCAGCAGCTCATTGAAGCGTCCTCCTTACAATGAGCAGTTCTTC. Residues: CASSSLKRPPYNEQFF. The genes are TRBV5-6 and TRBJ2-1, with D unclear. CDR1 is SGHDT and CDR2 is YYEEEE in the germline V gene. This CDR3 contains 16 residues. Trimming removed 3 bases at V and 4 bases at J, with 17 bases between. The whole variable domain, filled in from reference TRBV5-6 and TRBJ2-1, reads DAGVTQSPTHLIKTRGQQVTLRCSPKSGHDTVSWYQQALGQGPQFIFQYYEEEERQRGNFPDRFSGHQFPNYSSELNVNALLLGDSALYLCASSSLKRPPYNEQFFGPGTRLTVL.

This chain uses TRBV29-1 with TRBJ1-2; tentative D call: TRBD1 (5 bases). CDR3 length: 13 residues. V was cut by 8 bases and J by 2 bases, with 15 bases left in between. Germline V gene sequence: CDR1 SQVTM, CDR2 ANQGSEA. The CDR3 region is CSSLQGTNYGYTF. The CDR3, as DNA: TGCAGCTCCCTCCAGGGAACAAACTATGGCTACACCTTC.

This clone was recorded a few times. This chain links TRBV5-4 with TRBJ2-7; D uncertain. Germline CDR1 is SGHNT and CDR2 is YYREEE (reference sequence). The V end was cut by 0 bases, the J end by 5 bases, with 6 bases between. The CDR3 has 12 residues. The CDR3 sequence: CASSLVENEQYF. The CDR3 DNA is TGTGCCAGCAGCTTGGTGGAGAACGAGCAGTACTTC.

The chain combines TRBV5-6 with TRBJ2-7; 7 bases fit TRBD1. The CDR3 length is 13 residues. V lost 3 bases to trimming and J lost 2 bases; unmatched junction nucleotides: 2. Germline V lookup: CDR1 SGHDT, CDR2 YYEEEE. CDR3 region: CASSWGQTYEQYF. For the CDR3, the DNA is TGTGCCAGCAGCTGGGGACAGACCTACGAGCAGTACTTC.